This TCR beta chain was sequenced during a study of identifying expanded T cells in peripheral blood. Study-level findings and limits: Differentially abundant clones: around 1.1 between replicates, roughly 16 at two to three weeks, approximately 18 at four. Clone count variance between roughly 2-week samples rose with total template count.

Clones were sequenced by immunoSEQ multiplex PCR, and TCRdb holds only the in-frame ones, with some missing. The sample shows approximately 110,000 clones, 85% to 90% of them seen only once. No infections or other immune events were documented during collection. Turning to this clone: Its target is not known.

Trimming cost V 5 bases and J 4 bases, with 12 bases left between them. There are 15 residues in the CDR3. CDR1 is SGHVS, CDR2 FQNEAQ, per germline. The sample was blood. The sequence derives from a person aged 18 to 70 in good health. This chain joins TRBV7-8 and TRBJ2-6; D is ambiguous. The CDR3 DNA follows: TGTGCCAGCAGCAGAGGAGTTCTGGGGGCCAACGTCCTGACTTTC. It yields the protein CASSRGVLGANVLTF. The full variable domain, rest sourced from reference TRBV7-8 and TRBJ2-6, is GAGVSQSPRYKVAKRGQDVALRCDPISGHVSLFWYQQALGQGPEFLTYFQNEAQLDKSGLPSDRFFAERPEGSVSTLKIQRTQQEDSAVYLCASSRGVLGANVLTFGAGSRLTVL.